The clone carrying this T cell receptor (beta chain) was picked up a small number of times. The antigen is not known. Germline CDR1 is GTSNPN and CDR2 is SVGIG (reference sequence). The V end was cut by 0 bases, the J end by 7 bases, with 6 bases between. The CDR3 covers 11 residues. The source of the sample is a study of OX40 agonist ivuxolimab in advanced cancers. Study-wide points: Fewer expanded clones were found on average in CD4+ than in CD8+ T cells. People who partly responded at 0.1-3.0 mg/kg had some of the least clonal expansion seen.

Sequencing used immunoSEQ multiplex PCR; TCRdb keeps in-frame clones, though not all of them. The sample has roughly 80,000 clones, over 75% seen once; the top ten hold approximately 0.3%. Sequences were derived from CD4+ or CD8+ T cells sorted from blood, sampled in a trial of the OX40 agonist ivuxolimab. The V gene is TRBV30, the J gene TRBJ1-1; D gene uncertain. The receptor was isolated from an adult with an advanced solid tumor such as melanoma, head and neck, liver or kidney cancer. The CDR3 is CAWSVRGEAFF. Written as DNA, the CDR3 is TGTGCCTGGAGTGTACGTGGTGAAGCTTTCTTT.